Below, 24 T cell receptor beta chains from the same sample are listed, as sequenced in a study of T cells after yellow fever vaccination. A single record per CDR3 protein comes from TCRdb applying MiXCR to the 5' RACE reads. The data contain 450,000 to 550,000 distinct CDR3 sequences, roughly a fifth of them singletons. Sequencing was performed on PBMCs, taken roughly 20 days after the first yellow fever vaccination. These receptors were obtained from a young man who received the YFV17D yellow fever vaccine.

This chain joins TRBV7-9 and TRBJ2-1; 9 positions match TRBD2. CDR1 and CDR2 from the germline V gene are SEHNR and FQNEAQ (reference sequence). This CDR3 has 16 amino acids. Unmatched junction bases numbered 7, after V lost 2 bases and J lost 5 bases. The CDR3, as DNA: TGTGCCAGCAGCTTAAGTCTAGCGGGGTCACACAATGAGCAGTTCTTC. It encodes CASSLSLAGSHNEQFF.

The gene calls are TRBV27 and TRBJ1-2, with no clear D. Germline V gives CDR1 MNHEY, CDR2 SMNVEV (reference sequence). V lost 7 bases to trimming and J lost 4 bases, with 13 bases between them. This CDR3 contains 13 residues. CDR3 loop: CASMDSLTYGYTF. The CDR3 coding sequence is TGTGCCAGCATGGACTCTCTGACCTATGGCTACACCTTC.

This clonotype was observed a handful of times. V gene TRBV5-6 combines with J gene TRBJ1-1; D call uncertain. Germline CDR1 SGHDT, CDR2 YYEEEE. V was shortened by 5 bases and J by 7 bases, with 12 bases between the two germline ends. The CDR3 is 12 residues long. The CDR3 protein is CASSSLSGEAFF. The CDR3 DNA reads as TGTGCCAGCAGTTCCCTCAGCGGTGAAGCTTTCTTT.

This clonotype showed up just a few times. The gene calls are TRBV20-1 and TRBJ1-5, with D hard to call. Germline loops: CDR1 DFQATT, CDR2 SNEGSKA (reference sequence). The length of the CDR3 is 13 residues. Trimming cost V 3 bases and J 7 bases, with 13 bases left between them. The chain's CDR3 is CSASLSPVQPQHF. DNA for the CDR3: TGCAGTGCTAGTTTATCGCCCGTACAGCCCCAGCATTTT.

The chain has TRBV7-2 and TRBJ2-1; TRBD1 matches at 10 bases. This CDR3 has 14 amino acids. The V segment lost 7 bases and the J segment 5 bases; nucleotides outside the gene matches: 5. Germline V lookup: CDR1 SGHTA, CDR2 FQGNSA. The CDR3 coding sequence is TGTGCCAGCAACCGGGACAGGGGAGACAATGAGCAGTTCTTC. Protein sequence: CASNRDRGDNEQFF.

The DNA of the CDR3 is TGCGCCAGCAGCTTGCCGGACCGGGGCGCTGAAGCTTTCTTT. Its protein is CASSLPDRGAEAFF. The J gene is TRBJ1-1, the V gene TRBV5-1; D is perhaps TRBD1 (5 bases). Trimming shortened V by 1 base and J by 6 bases, and 13 bases separated the two germline ends. Looked up from germline, CDR1 is SGHRS and CDR2 is YFSETQ. There are 14 residues in the CDR3.

This clonotype showed up just once. The chain links TRBV27 to TRBJ1-6; unclear D gene. Germline V CDR1 and CDR2: MNHEY, SMNVEV (reference sequence). The V end was cut by 4 bases, the J end by 7 bases, with 17 bases between. CDR3 size: 16 residues. CDR3 DNA sequence: TGTGCCAGCAGTTCCCCGACAAGCCTCTTCAATTCACCCCTCCACTTT. It specifies CASSSPTSLFNSPLHF.

This chain joins TRBV29-1 and TRBJ2-7; 10 bases match TRBD1. Looked up from germline, CDR1 is SQVTM and CDR2 is ANQGSEA. After removal of 7 bases from V and 6 bases from J, the junction contained 9 bases not matched to a gene. CDR3 length: 13 residues. The CDR3 sequence is CSATGTGVGEQYV. CDR3 nucleotides: TGCAGCGCGACCGGGACAGGGGTCGGCGAGCAGTACGTC.

Only a few counts were recorded for this clonotype. The chain links TRBV24-1 to TRBJ1-6, with TRBD1 as a possible D gene (6 bases). V lost 4 bases to trimming and J lost 0 bases, with 18 bases between them. The length of the CDR3 is 19 residues. Germline CDR1 and CDR2: KGHDR and SFDVKD. CDR3 protein: CATSDKKRTASSYNSPLHF. CDR3 DNA sequence: TGTGCCACCAGTGACAAAAAAAGGACAGCTAGCTCCTATAATTCACCCCTCCACTTT.

The gene calls are TRBV5-1 and TRBJ2-1, with 8 nucleotides matching TRBD2. Germline V gene data show CDR1 as SGHRS and CDR2 as YFSETQ. J was trimmed by 5 bases and V by 1 base; bases with no gene match: 5. CDR3 length equals 15 residues. CDR3 DNA sequence: TGCGCCAGCAGCTTGCCGGGGGGGGGAAACAATGAGCAGTTCTTC. This sequence encodes CASSLPGGGNNEQFF.

The V and J genes are TRBV3-1 and TRBJ1-2, with D uncertain. From germline, CDR1 is LGHDT and CDR2 YNNKEL (reference sequence). The CDR3 covers 13 residues. Deletions cut 1 base from V and 0 bases from J, with 3 bases between. Here the CDR3 DNA reads TGTGCCAGCAGCCAAGGGTCTAACTATGGCTACACCTTC. As protein: CASSQGSNYGYTF.

This clonotype was recorded a few times. The chain joins TRBV7-9 to TRBJ2-5; D possibly corresponds to TRBD2 (5 bases). The CDR3 consists of 15 residues. V lost 1 base and J lost 0, with 9 bases in between. Germline V gene data show CDR1 as SEHNR and CDR2 as FQNEAQ (reference sequence). DNA for the CDR3: TGTGCCAGCAGCTTAGGCGGACTCAACCAAGAGACCCAGTACTTC. This codes for CASSLGGLNQETQYF.

This clonotype came up a few times. V usage is TRBV5-1 and J usage is TRBJ2-1; 8 bases match TRBD2. V lost 7 bases and J lost 8; bases outside the gene matches: 14. The CDR3 totals 15 residues. Germline V gene sequence: CDR1 SGHRS, CDR2 YFSETQ. The CDR3 spells CASVVRGGRNDEQFF. The CDR3 coding sequence is TGCGCCAGCGTTGTACGGGGGGGACGTAACGATGAGCAGTTCTTC.

The J gene is TRBJ2-2, the V gene TRBV5-1; D gene unclear. CDR3 length equals 12 residues. Germline V gives CDR1 SGHRS, CDR2 YFSETQ. The V gene lost 5 bases and the J gene lost 1 base, with 3 bases spanning the gap. For the CDR3, the DNA is TGCGCCAGCAGGGTGAACACCGGGGAGCTGTTTTTT. It codes for CASRVNTGELFF.

The chain has TRBV6-1 and TRBJ2-7; D is perhaps TRBD1 (5 bases). Trimming cost V 6 bases and J 0 bases, with 15 bases left between them. CDR3 length: 15 residues. Germline V lookup: CDR1 MNHNS, CDR2 SASEGT. This chain's CDR3 is CASSQGHSPSYEQYF. DNA of the CDR3: TGTGCCAGCAGCCAAGGACATTCACCCTCCTACGAGCAGTACTTC.

This clonotype was seen a handful of times. CDR3 in amino acids: CASSWRRNTEAFF. The DNA of the CDR3 is TGTGCCAGCAGTTGGAGACGGAACACTGAAGCTTTCTTT. The V and J genes are TRBV12-3 or TRBV12-4 and TRBJ1-1; D unresolved. V dropped 4 bases and J dropped 1 base, with 7 bases sitting between them. The CDR3 totals 13 residues.

The chain couples TRBV4-1 to TRBJ2-1; TRBD2 matches 13 bases. The CDR3 spans 17 residues. Germline V gene data show CDR1 as MGHRA and CDR2 as YSYEKL. V shed 2 bases and J 4 bases; nucleotides not matched to a gene: 5. The CDR3 DNA follows: TGCGCCAGCAGCCAAACTAGCGGGGGGGCGGGGTACAATGAGCAGTTCTTC. It is translated as CASSQTSGGAGYNEQFF.

This clonotype was found a few times. The chain links TRBV4-3 to TRBJ1-5; D gene uncertain. CDR3 length: 18 amino acids. Trimming pared 4 bases from V and 0 bases from J, leaving 19 bases between. CDR1 is LGHNA and CDR2 is YSLEER in the germline V gene. The CDR3 protein is CASSPWFWEGYSNQPQHF. The CDR3 DNA reads as TGCGCCAGCAGCCCGTGGTTCTGGGAGGGCTATAGCAATCAGCCCCAGCATTTT.

The gene calls are TRBV10-3 and TRBJ2-2, with D unclear. Per germline, CDR1 ENHRY and CDR2 SYGVKD. V lost 2 bases and J 0 bases, leaving 10 bases between the germline ends. The CDR3 covers 16 residues. CDR3 nucleotides: TGTGCCATCAGTGAGATTTCCGGGTCGAACACCGGGGAGCTGTTTTTT. Its protein is CAISEISGSNTGELFF.

This clonotype was detected only a few times. The chain combines TRBV5-4 with TRBJ1-1; D gene ambiguous. The CDR3 sequence is 13 residues long. V was shortened by 5 bases and J by 12 bases, with 20 bases between the two germline ends. The V gene's germline CDR1 is SGHNT and CDR2 YYREEE (reference sequence). DNA of the CDR3: TGTGCCAGCAGTTTCGATACCTCAGCGGGAACTTTCTTT. Translating gives CASSFDTSAGTFF.

The CDR3 is CASSAGIYSAGELFF. The CDR3 DNA reads as TGTGCCAGCAGTGCCGGTATTTACAGCGCCGGGGAGCTGTTTTTT. The chain combines TRBV6-1 with TRBJ2-2; D unresolved. This CDR3 spans 15 amino acids. V shed 4 bases and J shed 6 bases, with 15 bases lying between them. CDR1 is MNHNS, CDR2 SASEGT, per germline.

Only a few counts were recorded for this clonotype. This rearrangement joins TRBV3-1 to TRBJ2-7; D is ambiguous. Germline CDR1 LGHDT, CDR2 YNNKEL (reference sequence). V shed 4 bases and J shed 2 bases, with 15 bases lying between them. CDR3 size: 15 residues. The CDR3 nucleotides read TGTGCCAGCAGCCCCACGGTCGGCTCAACCTACGAGCAGTACTTC. Residues: CASSPTVGSTYEQYF.

This chain connects TRBV12-3 or TRBV12-4 to TRBJ2-7; no definite D call. The V end was cut by 4 bases, the J end by 2 bases, with 6 bases between. This CDR3 contains 12 residues. CDR3 sequence (DNA): TGTGCCAGCAGTTCCCTTACCTACGAGCAGTACTTC. This sequence encodes CASSSLTYEQYF.

The chain recombines TRBV10-3 with TRBJ2-1; TRBD2 agrees at 7 bases. Per germline, CDR1 ENHRY and CDR2 SYGVKD. J lost 6 bases, V lost 6 bases, and 11 bases had no gene match. The CDR3 totals 15 residues. As DNA, the CDR3 is TGTGCCATCAGCCCCGGCCAGCGGGGTGGCAATGAGCAGTTCTTC. This encodes CAISPGQRGGNEQFF.